The 14 T cell receptor beta chains presented below share a single source sample, sequenced in a study of cytomegalovirus exposure and HLA in healthy donors (dated by TCRdb to about 2017). The method was the immunoSEQ multiplex PCR assay. Imported from immuneACCESS, the table was reduced by TCRdb to in-frame sequences with V and J called. These copies leave out some clones; in studies compared against another copy, an unresolved V gene accounts for under half, and the cause of the remainder is not known. This sample has 200,000 to 250,000 clones in its table, and around nine tenths of those were observed once. 2.6% of the sample is taken by the ten largest. The sample was PBMCs. The receptors were sampled from a man younger than 35 in good health and CMV-seronegative.

The V and J genes are TRBV28 and TRBJ2-7, with 7 bases identical to TRBD1. V was pared by 5 bases and J by 5 bases, with 18 bases of the junction left unmatched. There are 17 residues in the CDR3. Germline V gene lookup returns CDR1 MDHEN and CDR2 SYDVKM. For the CDR3, the DNA is TGTGCCAGCAGTCCCCGCCCGCGAGGGGGCTCTTCCGACGAGCAGTACTTC. Translation: CASSPRPRGGSSDEQYF.

The rearrangement joins TRBV6-6 to TRBJ2-7; the D gene is possibly TRBD2 (5 bases). V dropped 6 bases and J dropped 3 bases, with 12 bases sitting between them. The CDR3 consists of 13 residues. The V gene's germline CDR1 is MNHNY and CDR2 SVGAGI (reference sequence). The CDR3 here is CASSSSGGYEQYF. CDR3 nucleotide sequence: TGTGCCAGCAGCTCCAGCGGTGGCTACGAGCAGTACTTC.

J is TRBJ2-3 and V is TRBV27, with 7 bases matching TRBD2. In germline, CDR1 is MNHEY, CDR2 SMNVEV (reference sequence). After removal of 4 bases from V and 2 bases from J, the junction contained 3 bases not matched to a gene. The CDR3 has 14 residues. CDR3 loop: CASSWGGTTDTQYF. CDR3 DNA: TGTGCCAGCAGTTGGGGGGGGACCACAGATACGCAGTATTTT.

This sequence joins TRBV6-1 and TRBJ2-2, with TRBD2 as a possible D gene (5 bases). The V end lost 3 bases, the J end lost 0 bases, and 14 bases lay between the germline ends. Germline loops: CDR1 MNHNS, CDR2 SASEGT. This CDR3 has 17 residues. The CDR3 loop is CASSDRVEGPNTGELFF. CDR3 nucleotides: TGTGCCAGCAGTGATAGGGTCGAGGGTCCGAACACCGGGGAGCTGTTTTTT.

This sequence joins TRBV27 and TRBJ2-5; 10 positions match TRBD1. The CDR3 loop spans 15 amino acids. CDR1 is MNHEY, CDR2 SMNVEV, per germline (reference sequence). V shed 2 bases, J shed 5 bases, and the junction held 5 bases outside the gene matches. This CDR3 is CASSLAWDRGETQYF. CDR3 nucleotide sequence: TGTGCCAGCAGTTTAGCATGGGACAGGGGTGAGACCCAGTACTTC.

Here the CDR3 reads CASSLTVATNEKLFF. The CDR3 DNA reads as TGCGCCAGCAGCTTGACAGTAGCAACTAATGAAAAACTGTTTTTT. The rearrangement links TRBV5-1 to TRBJ1-4; D is undetermined. V gave up 1 base and J gave up 0 bases, with 7 bases separating them. The CDR3 covers 15 residues. CDR1 is SGHRS, CDR2 YFSETQ, per germline.

This clone was observed once. This chain uses TRBV7-3 with TRBJ1-1; D might be TRBD1 (6 bases). V shed 5 bases and J shed 2 bases, with 18 bases lying between them. The CDR3 contains 16 residues. Germline values: CDR1 SGHTA, CDR2 FQGTGA. The CDR3 spells CASSRSGGRFNTEAFF. CDR3 in DNA: TGTGCCAGCAGCCGCTCGGGGGGGCGTTTTAACACTGAAGCTTTCTTT.

This chain links TRBV28 with TRBJ1-2; possible D gene TRBD1, 5 bases. Looked up from germline, CDR1 is MDHEN and CDR2 is SYDVKM. This CDR3 is 16 amino acids long. Between the trimmed V and J ends, which lost 5 bases and 1 base, there was a span of 17 bases. Written as DNA, the CDR3 is TGTGCCAGCAGTATACCGACAGACCTCCTTAACTATGGCTACACCTTC. It translates to CASSIPTDLLNYGYTF.

The chain employs TRBV5-4 and TRBJ1-6, with 10 bases lining up with TRBD1. J lost 1 base, V lost 4 bases, and 5 bases had no gene match. This CDR3 comprises 17 residues. Germline V gives CDR1 SGHNT, CDR2 YYREEE (reference sequence). CDR3 in DNA: TGTGCCAGCAGCGGAGGGACAGGGGCGTCCTATAATTCACCCCTCCACTTT. Its protein product is CASSGGTGASYNSPLHF.

The chain links TRBV7-6 to TRBJ2-7; the D is unclear. The germline CDR1 and CDR2 sequences are SGHVS and FNYEAQ. The V and J ends lost 1 base and 4 bases respectively, with 8 bases between them. The CDR3 is 13 amino acids. The CDR3 DNA follows: TGTGCCAGCAGCTTAGAGCCTTTTTACGAGCAGTACTTC. This translates into CASSLEPFYEQYF.

The CDR3 protein is CASSPRLAGANADTQYF. The DNA of the CDR3 is TGTGCCAGCAGCCCGCGACTAGCGGGAGCAAATGCAGATACGCAGTATTTT. The V call is TRBV9, the J call TRBJ2-3, with 12 bases identical to TRBD2. The germline gives CDR1 SGDLS, CDR2 YYNGEE. The CDR3 covers 17 residues. V shed 4 bases, J shed 4 bases, and the junction held 10 bases outside the gene matches.

V usage is TRBV29-1 and J usage is TRBJ2-1; 7 bases are a match to TRBD2. CDR3 size: 14 residues. Germline assignment: CDR1 SQVTM and CDR2 ANQGSEA. V was pared by 6 bases and J by 3 bases, with 8 bases of the junction left unmatched. The CDR3 DNA reads as TGCAGCGTGCGGGGACGGGGGGTCTACAATGAGCAGTTCTTC. Its translation: CSVRGRGVYNEQFF.

The CDR3 region has the DNA TGTGCCAGTAGTATAGAAGGGGCAGGGCAGCCCCAGCATTTT. This translates into CASSIEGAGQPQHF. This chain links TRBV19 with TRBJ1-5, with D possibly TRBD1 on 5 matching bases. This CDR3 is built from 14 residues. The V end was cut by 0 bases, the J end by 7 bases, with 10 bases between. From germline, CDR1 is LNHDA and CDR2 SQIVND (reference sequence). Complete variable domain (other parts from reference TRBV19 and TRBJ1-5): DGGITQSPKYLFRKEGQNVTLSCEQNLNHDAMYWYRQDPGQGLRLIYYSQIVNDFQKGDIAEGYSVSREKKESFPLTVTSAQKNPTAFYLCASSIEGAGQPQHFGDGTRLSIL.

V gene TRBV4-3 combines with J gene TRBJ2-1; D gene ambiguous. Trimming pared 0 bases from V and 6 bases from J, leaving 12 bases between. There are 15 residues in the CDR3. Germline V gene data show CDR1 as LGHNA and CDR2 as YSLEER. As DNA, the CDR3 is TGCGCCAGCAGCCAAGATACGACTGCCGGCAATGAGCAGTTCTTC. This codes for CASSQDTTAGNEQFF.